The clone carrying this T cell receptor (beta chain) was counted between two and nine times. What it recognizes is unknown. The DNA is left out, because the CDR3 cannot be placed on it with certainty; the CDR3 is given as TCRdb lists it. Staining for CD45RO/CCR7/CD25/CD127/CD95/CD27 allowed sorting of CD4+ naive, central memory, regulatory and stem cell-like memory cells. Per the germline V gene, CDR1 is MNHEY and CDR2 is SMNVEV (reference sequence). The CDR3 spans 14 amino acids, including both terminal residues. This record comes from a study of beta chain features in type 1 diabetes. Study in general: The number of sorted cells examined across all samples was around 99 million. General study results and limits: For type 1 diabetes patients, VDJ junctions showed fewer insertions and more deletions.

Investigators reverse transcribed all isolated RNA, so they sequenced expressed TCRB transcripts. The method was immunoSEQ multiplex PCR; TCRdb's version includes in-frame clones alone and lacks a portion of them. The repertoire holds 150,000 to 190,000 clones, with approximately 8.1% as singletons. This sequence joins TRBV27 and TRBJ1-6; TRBD1 was called by the table and not checked on the DNA. This clonotype was sampled from a young man in good health. Specimen: central memory CD4+ T cells from blood. CDR3 sequence: CACATRVGGSPLHF.